The 12 T cell receptor beta chains given below trace back to one sample, sequenced in a study of OX40 agonist ivuxolimab in advanced cancers. Profiling relied on immunoSEQ multiplex PCR, and the TCRdb table lists in-frame clones only, not all of them. The profile shows 75,000 or so clones, approximately 84% of them singletons. The sequenced sample was CD4+ or CD8+ T cells sorted from blood, obtained in a trial of the OX40 agonist ivuxolimab. Source of these receptors: an adult with an advanced solid tumor such as melanoma, head and neck, liver or kidney cancer.

The gene calls are TRBV30 and TRBJ1-3; no clear D gene. Germline V gene lookup returns CDR1 GTSNPN and CDR2 SVGIG (reference sequence). Trimming stripped 5 bases from V and 3 bases from J, with 5 bases between. CDR3 size: 11 residues. The CDR3 coding sequence is TGTGCCTGGGCGGGTGGAAACACCATATATTTT. Its protein product is CAWAGGNTIYF.

V and J are TRBV5-1 and TRBJ2-2, with unresolved D. Germline lookup yields CDR1 SGHRS and CDR2 YFSETQ. CDR3 length equals 14 residues. Trimming removed 7 bases at V and 2 bases at J, with 12 bases between. The CDR3 loop is CASLNPGNTGELFF. In DNA, the CDR3 is TGCGCCAGCCTTAACCCTGGAAACACCGGGGAGCTGTTTTTT. The full variable domain, completed using reference TRBV5-1 and TRBJ2-2, is KAGVTQTPRYLIKTRGQQVTLSCSPISGHRSVSWYQQTPGQGLQFLFEYFSETQRNKGNFPGRFSGRQFSNSRSEMNVSTLELGDSALYLCASLNPGNTGELFFGEGSRLTVL.

This clone was counted only a few times. This chain connects TRBV27 to TRBJ1-2; 12 nucleotides match TRBD1. The V segment lost 5 bases and the J segment 3 bases; nucleotides outside the gene matches: 4. The CDR3 consists of 15 residues. Germline CDR1 and CDR2: MNHEY and SMNVEV (reference sequence). The CDR3 is CASSPGTGGYYGYTF. CDR3 nucleotide sequence: TGTGCCAGCAGTCCCGGGACAGGGGGCTACTATGGCTACACCTTC.

CDR3 residues: CAWSITTGYEQYF. The CDR3 region has the DNA TGTGCCTGGAGTATTACGACAGGCTACGAGCAGTACTTC. The chain has TRBV30 and TRBJ2-7; tentatively, D is TRBD1 (6 bases). CDR3 length: 13 amino acids. Germline CDR1 is GTSNPN and CDR2 is SVGIG (reference sequence). Trimming cost V 2 bases and J 3 bases, with 11 bases left between them.

V is TRBV27 and J is TRBJ2-2; 8 bases are shared with TRBD2. Germline CDR1 reads MNHEY; CDR2 reads SMNVEV (reference sequence). The CDR3 loop spans 17 amino acids. The CDR3 DNA reads TGTGCAGTCCAGGCTAGCGGGCGGAATCGCGGCACCGGGGAGCTGTTTTTT. It is translated as CAVQASGRNRGTGELFF.

This chain connects TRBV5-1 to TRBJ2-7, with 7 bases matching TRBD2. The V gene's germline CDR1 is SGHRS and CDR2 YFSETQ. Trimming removed 4 bases from V and 0 bases from J; junction bases left unmatched: 4. This CDR3 contains 14 residues. As DNA, the CDR3 is TGCGCCAGCAGCGCCAGCGGGGTCTCCTACGAGCAGTACTTC. This encodes CASSASGVSYEQYF.

This clone is a singleton in its sample. The V and J genes are TRBV4-2 and TRBJ2-7, with 8 bases lining up with TRBD2. From germline, CDR1 is LGHNA and CDR2 YNFKEQ. V shed 4 bases, J shed 0 bases, and the junction held 8 bases outside the gene matches. The CDR3 has 16 amino acids. CDR3: CASSPGGGQISYEQYF. Written as DNA, the CDR3 is TGTGCCAGCAGCCCCGGGGGGGGGCAAATCTCCTACGAGCAGTACTTC.

The DNA for the CDR3 is TGTGCCAGCAGTCCAAAGTGGTCCTACAATGAGCAGTTCTTC. Amino acid sequence: CASSPKWSYNEQFF. The V and J genes are TRBV11-2 and TRBJ2-1; D is undetermined. CDR1 is SGHAT, CDR2 FQNNGV, per germline. V shed 6 bases and J shed 1 base, with 10 bases lying between them. This CDR3 has 14 amino acids.

The CDR3 nucleotides read TGTGCCAGCAGCTTAGCCAGATCTTGGGGAAAAGAGGATGGCTACACCTTC. Translated, it gives CASSLARSWGKEDGYTF. The chain uses TRBV7-8 and TRBJ1-2; no definite D call. CDR3 length equals 17 residues. Trimming left V 0 bases short and J 6 bases short, with 20 bases between. The V gene's germline CDR1 is SGHVS and CDR2 FQNEAQ. Full variable domain (outside the CDR3, taken from reference TRBV7-8 and TRBJ1-2): GAGVSQSPRYKVAKRGQDVALRCDPISGHVSLFWYQQALGQGPEFLTYFQNEAQLDKSGLPSDRFFAERPEGSVSTLKIQRTQQEDSAVYLCASSLARSWGKEDGYTFGSGTRLTVV.

The chain uses TRBV29-1 and TRBJ1-4, with D perhaps matching TRBD1 (5 bases). Germline loops: CDR1 SQVTM, CDR2 ANQGSEA. CDR3 length: 13 amino acids. Deletions cut 3 bases from V and 3 bases from J, with 8 bases between. Here the CDR3 reads CSVDQGSNEKLFF. The CDR3 DNA sequence: TGCAGCGTTGATCAGGGATCTAATGAAAAACTGTTTTTT.

The DNA of the CDR3 is TGCGCCAGCAGCCAAGGTGGTGCGGCCGGCACAGATACGCAGTATTTT. This sequence encodes CASSQGGAAGTDTQYF. V usage is TRBV4-1 and J usage is TRBJ2-3; D is unresolved. This CDR3 region has 16 residues. CDR1 and CDR2 from the germline V gene are MGHRA and YSYEKL. V lost 1 base and J lost 1, with 12 bases in between.

The chain joins TRBV5-1 to TRBJ2-1; 9 bases fit TRBD2. V was pared by 5 bases and J by 4 bases, with 13 bases of the junction left unmatched. The CDR3 loop spans 17 amino acids. Germline V gene lookup returns CDR1 SGHRS and CDR2 YFSETQ. The CDR3: CASSLMSSGDSYNEQFF. CDR3 sequence (DNA): TGCGCCAGCAGTTTGATGTCTAGCGGGGATTCTTACAATGAGCAGTTCTTC.